The sample holds a few counts of the clone carrying this TCR beta chain. Indicated time point: peripheral blood 6 weeks after treatment start. Measured with immunoSEQ multiplex PCR; TCRdb has only the in-frame clones, and not every one. The table records some 48,000 clones, roughly 80% of them present only once. The data were taken from a study of PD-L1 blockade in urothelial cancer. This CDR3 spans 11 amino acids. CDR1 SNHLY and CDR2 FYNNEI come from the germline V gene. The germline V and J ends were trimmed by 2 bases and 5 bases, with 3 bases remaining between them. The chain carries TRBV2 and TRBJ2-5; D is uncertain. The sample consisted of PBMCs, taken around atezolizumab (anti-PD-L1) treatment. The clonotype was recovered from a man aged 70-80 years with urothelial cancer. CDR3 residues: CASSELETQYF. The CDR3 DNA sequence: TGTGCCAGCAGTGAACTGGAGACCCAGTACTTC.